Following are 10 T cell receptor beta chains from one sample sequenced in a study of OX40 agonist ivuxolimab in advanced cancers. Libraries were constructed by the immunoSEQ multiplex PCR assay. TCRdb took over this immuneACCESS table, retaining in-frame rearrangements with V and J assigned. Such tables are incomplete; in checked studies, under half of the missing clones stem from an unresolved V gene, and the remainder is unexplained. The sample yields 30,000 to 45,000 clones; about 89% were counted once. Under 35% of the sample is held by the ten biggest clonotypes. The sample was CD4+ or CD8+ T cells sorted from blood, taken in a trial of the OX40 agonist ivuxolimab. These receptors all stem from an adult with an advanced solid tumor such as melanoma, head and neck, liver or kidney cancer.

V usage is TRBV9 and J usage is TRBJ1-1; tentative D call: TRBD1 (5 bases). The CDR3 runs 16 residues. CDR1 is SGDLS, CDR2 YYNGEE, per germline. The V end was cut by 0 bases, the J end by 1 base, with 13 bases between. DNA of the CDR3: TGTGCCAGCAGCGTAGCTTGGGGCAGGGAGAACACTGAAGCTTTCTTT. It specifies CASSVAWGRENTEAFF.

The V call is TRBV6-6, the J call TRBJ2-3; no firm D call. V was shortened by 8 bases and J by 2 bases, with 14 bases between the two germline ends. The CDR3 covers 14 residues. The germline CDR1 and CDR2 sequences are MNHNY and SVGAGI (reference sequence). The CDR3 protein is CASLMGLHTDTQYF. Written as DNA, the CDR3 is TGTGCCAGCTTAATGGGCTTACACACAGATACGCAGTATTTT.

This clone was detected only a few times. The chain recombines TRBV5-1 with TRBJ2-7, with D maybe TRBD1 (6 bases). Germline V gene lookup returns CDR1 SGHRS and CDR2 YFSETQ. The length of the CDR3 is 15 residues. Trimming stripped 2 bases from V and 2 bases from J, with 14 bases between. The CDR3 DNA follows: TGCGCCAGCAGCTTTCGGCCAGGGGTTACCTACGAGCAGTACTTC. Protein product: CASSFRPGVTYEQYF.

In DNA, the CDR3 is TGTGCTAGTGGTATGACAGGGATTGCCTACGAGCAGTACTTC. This codes for CASGMTGIAYEQYF. This rearrangement joins TRBV12-5 to TRBJ2-7; 7 bases line up with TRBD1. The V segment lost 5 bases and the J segment 2 bases; nucleotides outside the gene matches: 6. The V gene's germline CDR1 is LGHNT and CDR2 FRNRAP. This CDR3 spans 14 amino acids.

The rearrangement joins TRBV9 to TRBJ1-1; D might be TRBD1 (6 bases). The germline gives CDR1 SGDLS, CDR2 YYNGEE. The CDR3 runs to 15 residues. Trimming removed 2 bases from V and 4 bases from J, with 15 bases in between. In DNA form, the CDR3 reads TGTGCCAGCAGCGTGGAGGGGGGATCGGGCACTGAAGCTTTCTTT. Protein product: CASSVEGGSGTEAFF.

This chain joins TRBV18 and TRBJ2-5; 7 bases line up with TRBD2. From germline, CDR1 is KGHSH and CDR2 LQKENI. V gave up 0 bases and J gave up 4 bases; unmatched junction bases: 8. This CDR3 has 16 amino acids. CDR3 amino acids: CASSPPSGEGVETQYF. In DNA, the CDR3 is TGTGCCAGCTCACCACCGAGTGGGGAGGGAGTAGAGACCCAGTACTTC.

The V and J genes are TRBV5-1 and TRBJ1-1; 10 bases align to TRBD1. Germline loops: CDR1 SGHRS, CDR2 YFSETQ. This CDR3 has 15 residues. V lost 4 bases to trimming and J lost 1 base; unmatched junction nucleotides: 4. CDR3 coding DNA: TGCGCCAGCAGCACAAGGACAGGGGGGAACACTGAAGCTTTCTTT. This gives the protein CASSTRTGGNTEAFF. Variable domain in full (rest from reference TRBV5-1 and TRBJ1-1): KAGVTQTPRYLIKTRGQQVTLSCSPISGHRSVSWYQQTPGQGLQFLFEYFSETQRNKGNFPGRFSGRQFSNSRSEMNVSTLELGDSALYLCASSTRTGGNTEAFFGQGTRLTVV.

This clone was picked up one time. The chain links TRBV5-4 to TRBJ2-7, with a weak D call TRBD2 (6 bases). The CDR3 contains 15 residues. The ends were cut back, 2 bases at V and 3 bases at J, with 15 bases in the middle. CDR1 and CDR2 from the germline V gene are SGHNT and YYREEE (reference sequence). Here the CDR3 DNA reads TGTGCCAGCAGCTTTGGTAGCGGTTCCGACTACGAGCAGTACTTC. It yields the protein CASSFGSGSDYEQYF.

CDR3 amino acids: CASSFRGGAASTDTQYF. The CDR3 bases are TGCGCCAGCAGCTTTCGCGGGGGGGCAGCTAGCACAGATACGCAGTATTTT. The V and J genes are TRBV5-1 and TRBJ2-3; the match to TRBD2 covers 9 bases. This CDR3 has 17 amino acids. Germline-derived CDR1 and CDR2 are SGHRS and YFSETQ. The V segment lost 2 bases and the J segment 0 bases; nucleotides outside the gene matches: 7.

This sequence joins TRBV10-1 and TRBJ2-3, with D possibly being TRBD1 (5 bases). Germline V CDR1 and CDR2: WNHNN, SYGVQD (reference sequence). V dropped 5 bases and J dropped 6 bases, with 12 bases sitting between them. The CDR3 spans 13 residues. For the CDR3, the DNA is TGCGCCAGCAGTCAGTATAAGGGGGATACGCAGTATTTT. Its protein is CASSQYKGDTQYF.